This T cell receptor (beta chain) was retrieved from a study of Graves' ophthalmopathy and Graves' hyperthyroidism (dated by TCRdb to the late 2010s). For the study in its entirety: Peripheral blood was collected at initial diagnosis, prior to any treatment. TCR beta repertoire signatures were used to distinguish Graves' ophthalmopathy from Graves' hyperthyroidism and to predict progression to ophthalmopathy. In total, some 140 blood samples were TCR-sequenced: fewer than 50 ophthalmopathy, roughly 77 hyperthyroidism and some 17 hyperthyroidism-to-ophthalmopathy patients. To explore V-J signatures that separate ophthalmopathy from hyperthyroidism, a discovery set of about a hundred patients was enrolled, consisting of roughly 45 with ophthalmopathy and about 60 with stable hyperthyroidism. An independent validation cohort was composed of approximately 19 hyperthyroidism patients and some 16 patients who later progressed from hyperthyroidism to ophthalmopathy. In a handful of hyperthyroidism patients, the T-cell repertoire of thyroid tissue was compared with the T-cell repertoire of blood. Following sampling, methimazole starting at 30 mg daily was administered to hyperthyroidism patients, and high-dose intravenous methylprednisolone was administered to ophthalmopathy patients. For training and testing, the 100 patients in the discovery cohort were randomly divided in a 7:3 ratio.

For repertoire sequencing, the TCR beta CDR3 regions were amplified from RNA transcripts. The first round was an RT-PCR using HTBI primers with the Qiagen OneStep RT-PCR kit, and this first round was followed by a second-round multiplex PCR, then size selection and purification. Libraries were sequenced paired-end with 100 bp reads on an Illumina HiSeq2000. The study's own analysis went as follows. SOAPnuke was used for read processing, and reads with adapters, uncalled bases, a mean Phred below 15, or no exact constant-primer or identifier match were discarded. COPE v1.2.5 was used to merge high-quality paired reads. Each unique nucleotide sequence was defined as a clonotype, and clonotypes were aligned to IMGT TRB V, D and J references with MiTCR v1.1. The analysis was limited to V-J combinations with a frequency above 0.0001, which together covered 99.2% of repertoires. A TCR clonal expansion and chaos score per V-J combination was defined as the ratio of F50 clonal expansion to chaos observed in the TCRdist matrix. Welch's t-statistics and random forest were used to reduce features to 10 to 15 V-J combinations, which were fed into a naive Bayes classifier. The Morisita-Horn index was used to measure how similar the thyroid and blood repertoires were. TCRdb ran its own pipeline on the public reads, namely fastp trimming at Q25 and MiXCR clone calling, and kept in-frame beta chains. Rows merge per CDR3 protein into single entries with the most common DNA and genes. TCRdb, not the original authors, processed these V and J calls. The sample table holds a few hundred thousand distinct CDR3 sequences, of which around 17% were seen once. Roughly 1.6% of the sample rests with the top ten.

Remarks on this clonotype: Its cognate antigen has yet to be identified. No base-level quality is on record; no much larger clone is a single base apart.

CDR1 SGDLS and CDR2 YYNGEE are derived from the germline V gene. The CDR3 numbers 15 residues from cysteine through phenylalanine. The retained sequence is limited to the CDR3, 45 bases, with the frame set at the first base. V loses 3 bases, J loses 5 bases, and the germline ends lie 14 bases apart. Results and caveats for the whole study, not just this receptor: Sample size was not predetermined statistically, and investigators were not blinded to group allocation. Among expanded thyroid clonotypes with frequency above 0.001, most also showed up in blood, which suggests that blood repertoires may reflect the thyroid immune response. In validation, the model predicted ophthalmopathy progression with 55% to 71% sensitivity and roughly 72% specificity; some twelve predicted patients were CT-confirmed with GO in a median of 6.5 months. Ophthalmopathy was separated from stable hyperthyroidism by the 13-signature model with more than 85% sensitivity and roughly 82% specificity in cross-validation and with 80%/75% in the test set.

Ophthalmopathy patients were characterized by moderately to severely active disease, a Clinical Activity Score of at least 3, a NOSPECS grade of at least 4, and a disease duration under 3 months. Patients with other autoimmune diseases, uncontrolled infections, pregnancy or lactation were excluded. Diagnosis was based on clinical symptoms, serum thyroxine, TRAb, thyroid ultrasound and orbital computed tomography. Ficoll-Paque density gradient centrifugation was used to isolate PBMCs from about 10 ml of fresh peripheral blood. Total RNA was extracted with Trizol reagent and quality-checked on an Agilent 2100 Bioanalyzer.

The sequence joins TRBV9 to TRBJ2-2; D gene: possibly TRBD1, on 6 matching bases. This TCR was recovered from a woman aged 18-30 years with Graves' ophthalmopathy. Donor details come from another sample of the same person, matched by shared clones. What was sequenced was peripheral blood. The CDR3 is CASSAGVVTTGELFF. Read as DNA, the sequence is TGTGCCAGCAGCGCAGGGGTAGTAACTACCGGGGAGCTGTTTTTT.